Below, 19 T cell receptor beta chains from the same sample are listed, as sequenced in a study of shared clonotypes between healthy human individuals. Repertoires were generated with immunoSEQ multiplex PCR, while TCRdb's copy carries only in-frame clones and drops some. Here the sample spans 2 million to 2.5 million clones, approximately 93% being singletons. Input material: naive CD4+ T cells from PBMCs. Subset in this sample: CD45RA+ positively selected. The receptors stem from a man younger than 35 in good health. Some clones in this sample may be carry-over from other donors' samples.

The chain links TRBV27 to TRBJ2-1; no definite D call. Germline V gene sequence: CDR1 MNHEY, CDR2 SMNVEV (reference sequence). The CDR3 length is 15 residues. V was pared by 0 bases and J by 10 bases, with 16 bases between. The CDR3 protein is CASSLSPFIMREQFF. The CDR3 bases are TGTGCCAGCAGTTTATCTCCGTTCATTATGCGGGAGCAGTTCTTC.

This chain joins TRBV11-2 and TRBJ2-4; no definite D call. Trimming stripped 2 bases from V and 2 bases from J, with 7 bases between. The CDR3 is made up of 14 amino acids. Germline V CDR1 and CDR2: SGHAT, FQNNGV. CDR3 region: CASSLSNSKNIQYF. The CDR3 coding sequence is TGTGCCAGCAGCTTATCAAATTCCAAAAACATTCAGTACTTC.

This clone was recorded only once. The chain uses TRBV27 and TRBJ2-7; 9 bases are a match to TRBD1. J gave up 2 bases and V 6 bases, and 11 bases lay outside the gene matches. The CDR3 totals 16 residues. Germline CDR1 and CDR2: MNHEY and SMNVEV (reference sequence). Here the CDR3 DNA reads TGTGCCAGCAGGTGGGGCCCGACAGGGGGTACCTACGAGCAGTACTTC. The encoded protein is CASRWGPTGGTYEQYF.

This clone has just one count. CDR3 bases: TGTGCCAGCAGCTTGGTGCGGGGTTCTAATGAAAAACTGTTTTTT. Translation gives CASSLVRGSNEKLFF. The chain joins TRBV5-6 to TRBJ1-4, with unresolved D. This CDR3 region has 15 residues. Trimming removed 0 bases at V and 3 bases at J, with 9 bases between. Germline V CDR1 and CDR2: SGHDT, YYEEEE. Variable domain in full (rest from reference TRBV5-6 and TRBJ1-4): DAGVTQSPTHLIKTRGQQVTLRCSPKSGHDTVSWYQQALGQGPQFIFQYYEEEERQRGNFPDRFSGHQFPNYSSELNVNALLLGDSALYLCASSLVRGSNEKLFFGSGTQLSVL.

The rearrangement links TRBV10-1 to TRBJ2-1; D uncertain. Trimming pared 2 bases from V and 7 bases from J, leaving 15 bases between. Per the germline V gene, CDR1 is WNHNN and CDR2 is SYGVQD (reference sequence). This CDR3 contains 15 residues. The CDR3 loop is CASSEPAFMGNEQFF. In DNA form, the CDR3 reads TGCGCCAGCAGTGAGCCGGCCTTCATGGGGAATGAGCAGTTCTTC.

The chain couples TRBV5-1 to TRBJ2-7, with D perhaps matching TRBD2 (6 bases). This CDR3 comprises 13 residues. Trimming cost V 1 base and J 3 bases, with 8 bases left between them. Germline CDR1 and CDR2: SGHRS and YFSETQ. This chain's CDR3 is CASSLTSRYEQYF. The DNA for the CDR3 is TGCGCCAGCAGCTTGACTAGCCGCTACGAGCAGTACTTC.

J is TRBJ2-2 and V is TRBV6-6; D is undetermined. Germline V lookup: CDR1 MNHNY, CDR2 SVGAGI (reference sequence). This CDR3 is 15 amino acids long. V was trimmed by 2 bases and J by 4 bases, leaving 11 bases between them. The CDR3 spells CASSYESKITGELFF. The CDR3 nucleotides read TGTGCCAGCAGTTACGAGTCAAAAATCACCGGGGAGCTGTTTTTT.

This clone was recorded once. The CDR3 region is CASSEALLGQGPNEQYF. For the CDR3, the DNA is TGTGCCAGCAGTGAAGCGCTTCTGGGACAGGGGCCCAACGAGCAGTACTTC. V is TRBV2 and J is TRBJ2-7; 10 bases map to TRBD1. The CDR3 has 17 amino acids. In germline, CDR1 is SNHLY, CDR2 FYNNEI. Losses at the gene ends were 0 bases for V and 5 bases for J; bases not matched to a gene: 10.

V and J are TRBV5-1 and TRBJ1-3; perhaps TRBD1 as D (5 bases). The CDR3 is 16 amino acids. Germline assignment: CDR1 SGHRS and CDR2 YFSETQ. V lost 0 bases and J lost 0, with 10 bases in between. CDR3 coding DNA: TGCGCCAGCAGCTTGGGCGGGACTACCTCTGGAAACACCATATATTTT. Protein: CASSLGGTTSGNTIYF.

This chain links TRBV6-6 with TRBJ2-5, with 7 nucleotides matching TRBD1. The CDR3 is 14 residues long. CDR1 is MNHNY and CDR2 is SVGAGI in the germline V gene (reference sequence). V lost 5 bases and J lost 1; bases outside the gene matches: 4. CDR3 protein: CASSQTGVQETQYF. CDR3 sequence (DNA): TGTGCCAGCAGTCAAACAGGGGTCCAAGAGACCCAGTACTTC.

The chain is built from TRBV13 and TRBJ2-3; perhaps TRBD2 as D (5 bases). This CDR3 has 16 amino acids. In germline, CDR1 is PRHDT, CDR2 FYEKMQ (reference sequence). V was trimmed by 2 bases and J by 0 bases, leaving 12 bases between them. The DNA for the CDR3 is TGTGCCAGCAGCTTATTCGGGGATCCTAGCACAGATACGCAGTATTTT. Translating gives CASSLFGDPSTDTQYF.

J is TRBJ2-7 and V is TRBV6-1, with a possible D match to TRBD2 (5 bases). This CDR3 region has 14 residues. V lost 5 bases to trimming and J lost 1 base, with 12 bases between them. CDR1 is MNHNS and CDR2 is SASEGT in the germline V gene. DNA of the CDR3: TGTGCCAGCAGTAGAGGACTGGGGTCCTACGAGCAGTACTTC. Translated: CASSRGLGSYEQYF.

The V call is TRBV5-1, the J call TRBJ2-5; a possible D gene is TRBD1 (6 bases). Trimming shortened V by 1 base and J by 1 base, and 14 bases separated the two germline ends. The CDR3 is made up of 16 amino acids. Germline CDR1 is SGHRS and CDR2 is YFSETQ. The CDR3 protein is CASSLWSQGVQETQYF. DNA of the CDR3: TGCGCCAGCAGCTTGTGGTCACAGGGAGTCCAAGAGACCCAGTACTTC.

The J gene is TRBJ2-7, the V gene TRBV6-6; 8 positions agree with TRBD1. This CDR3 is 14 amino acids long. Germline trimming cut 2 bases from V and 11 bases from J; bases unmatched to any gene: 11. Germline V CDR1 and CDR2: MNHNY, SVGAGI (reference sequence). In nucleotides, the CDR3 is TGTGCCAGCAGTTACGAGGACAGGGCGGACCAGAAGTACTTC. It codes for CASSYEDRADQKYF.

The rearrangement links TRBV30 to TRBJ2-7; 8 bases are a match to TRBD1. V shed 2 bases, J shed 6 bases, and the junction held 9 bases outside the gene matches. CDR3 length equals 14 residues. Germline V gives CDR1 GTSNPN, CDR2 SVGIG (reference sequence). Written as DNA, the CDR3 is TGTGCCTGGAGTACAGGACAGGGTCAGGGCGAGCAGTACTTC. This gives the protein CAWSTGQGQGEQYF.

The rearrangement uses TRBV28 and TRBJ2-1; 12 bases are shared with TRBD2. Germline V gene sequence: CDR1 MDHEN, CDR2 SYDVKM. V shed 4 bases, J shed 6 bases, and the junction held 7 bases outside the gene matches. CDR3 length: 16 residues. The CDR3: CASSSRLAGVFNEQFF. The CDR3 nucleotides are TGTGCCAGCAGTTCCCGACTAGCGGGAGTATTCAATGAGCAGTTCTTC. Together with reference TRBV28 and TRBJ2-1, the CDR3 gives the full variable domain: DVKVTQSSRYLVKRTGEKVFLECVQDMDHENMFWYRQDPGLGLRLIYFSYDVKMKEKGDIPEGYSVSREKKERFSLILESASTNQTSMYLCASSSRLAGVFNEQFFGPGTRLTVL.

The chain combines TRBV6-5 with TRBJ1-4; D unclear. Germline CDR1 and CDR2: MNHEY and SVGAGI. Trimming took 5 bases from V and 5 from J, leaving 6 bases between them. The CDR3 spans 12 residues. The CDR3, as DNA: TGTGCCAGCAGTCAAAGAAATGAAAAACTGTTTTTT. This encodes CASSQRNEKLFF.

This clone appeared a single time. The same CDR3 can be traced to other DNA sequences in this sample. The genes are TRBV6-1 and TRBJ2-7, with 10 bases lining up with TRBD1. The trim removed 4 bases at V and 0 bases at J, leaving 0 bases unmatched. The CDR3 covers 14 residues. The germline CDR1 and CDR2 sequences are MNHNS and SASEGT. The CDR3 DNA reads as TGTGCCAGCAGTGGACAGGGGGCCTCCTACGAGCAGTACTTC. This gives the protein CASSGQGASYEQYF.

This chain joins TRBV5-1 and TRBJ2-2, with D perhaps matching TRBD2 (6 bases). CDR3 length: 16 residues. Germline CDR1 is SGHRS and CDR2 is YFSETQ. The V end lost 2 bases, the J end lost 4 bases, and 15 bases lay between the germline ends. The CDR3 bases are TGCGCCAGCAGCTTATCGTACGGGAGTACCACCGGGGAGCTGTTTTTT. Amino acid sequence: CASSLSYGSTTGELFF.